Presented here are 30 T cell receptor beta chains from one specimen sequenced in a study of patients and donors after allogeneic stem cell transplantation. Via MiXCR, TCRdb re-called the RT-PCR reads, giving one row per CDR3 protein. Of roughly 180,000 distinct CDR3 sequences detected, less than 45% appear once; the ten largest clones hold 25% to 35%. The specimen was blood, either unsorted or a sorted T cell fraction (not recorded which). These receptors all stem from a human donor who was either an allogeneic HSCT recipient or a stem cell or donor lymphocyte infusion donor (not recorded which). It is not recorded whose cells these are; they may come from a transplant donor.

This clonotype was counted many times. The V gene is TRBV6-6, the J gene TRBJ1-1; D perhaps matches TRBD1 (6 bases). V lost 2 bases to trimming and J lost 4 bases, with 11 bases between them. The CDR3 consists of 14 residues. CDR1 MNHNY and CDR2 SVGAGI come from the germline V gene (reference sequence). CDR3 sequence reads: CASSYGGALTEAFF. The CDR3 DNA is TGTGCCAGCAGTTACGGGGGGGCTCTCACTGAAGCTTTCTTT.

This chain connects TRBV7-9 to TRBJ2-3, with 10 positions matching TRBD2. J lost 2 bases, V lost 5 bases, and 7 bases had no gene match. Germline V gene lookup returns CDR1 SEHNR and CDR2 FQNEAQ (reference sequence). This CDR3 contains 16 residues. The CDR3: CASSLRLAGTTDTQYF. The CDR3 nucleotides read TGTGCCAGCAGCCTTCGACTAGCGGGCACCACAGATACGCAGTATTTT.

This clonotype was recorded a few times. The V call is TRBV6-2 or TRBV6-3, the J call TRBJ1-2; D unresolved. The V gene lost 5 bases and the J gene lost 1 base, with 11 bases spanning the gap. CDR1 MNHEY and CDR2 SVGEGT come from the germline V gene. The CDR3 runs 14 residues. The CDR3 sequence is CASSPDGSNYGYTF. CDR3 sequence (DNA): TGTGCCAGCAGTCCGGACGGGAGTAACTATGGCTACACCTTC.

This clonotype was counted between two and nine times. V and J are TRBV27 and TRBJ2-7, with unresolved D. V lost 3 bases and J 5 bases, leaving 11 bases between the germline ends. From germline, CDR1 is MNHEY and CDR2 SMNVEV (reference sequence). This CDR3 region has 13 residues. CDR3 amino acids: CASSLGQLNEQYF. The CDR3 bases are TGTGCCAGCAGTTTGGGTCAGCTCAACGAGCAGTACTTC.

The V and J genes are TRBV6-5 and TRBJ1-6; D not resolved. Deletions cut 2 bases from V and 9 bases from J, with 8 bases between. The CDR3 is made up of 13 amino acids. Germline V gene lookup returns CDR1 MNHEY and CDR2 SVGAGI. CDR3 amino acids: CASSYGPISPLHF. Here the CDR3 DNA reads TGTGCCAGCAGTTACGGCCCGATTTCACCCCTCCACTTT.

This clonotype was counted between two and nine times. This chain uses TRBV29-1 with TRBJ2-1, with TRBD2 matching 8 bases. Germline V gene lookup returns CDR1 SQVTM and CDR2 ANQGSEA. Trimming removed 4 bases from V and 5 bases from J; junction bases left unmatched: 7. This CDR3 comprises 14 residues. CDR3 in DNA: TGCAGCGTTGTCTCGGTAGCGGGGAACAATGAGCAGTTCTTC. Its protein product is CSVVSVAGNNEQFF.

The CDR3 DNA sequence: TGTGCAACCGGGACTAGCGGGGCTAGCACAGATACGCAGTATTTT. It specifies CATGTSGASTDTQYF. The chain couples TRBV2 to TRBJ2-3; TRBD2 agrees at 13 bases. The CDR3 is 15 amino acids. Germline-derived CDR1 and CDR2 are SNHLY and FYNNEI.

This chain's CDR3 is CASSLNGQGTNEKLFF. The DNA of the CDR3 is TGTGCCAGCAGTTTAAATGGACAGGGGACTAATGAAAAACTGTTTTTT. V usage is TRBV28 and J usage is TRBJ1-4; TRBD1 matches 9 bases. Germline assignment: CDR1 MDHEN and CDR2 SYDVKM. The CDR3 is 16 residues long. V gave up 2 bases and J gave up 2 bases; unmatched junction bases: 3.

The chain recombines TRBV10-2 with TRBJ2-1; 13 bases agree with TRBD2. The CDR3 is 15 residues long. Germline V gives CDR1 WSHSY, CDR2 SAAADI. Losses at the gene ends were 9 bases for V and 2 bases for J; bases not matched to a gene: 4. The CDR3 nucleotides read TGCGCCAGTTTGGGACTAGCGGGGACCTACAATGAGCAGTTCTTC. Its translation: CASLGLAGTYNEQFF.

This clonotype has a handful of counts. The V and J genes are TRBV9 and TRBJ1-2; D is ambiguous. CDR1 is SGDLS and CDR2 is YYNGEE in the germline V gene. This CDR3 region has 14 residues. The germline V and J ends were trimmed by 0 bases and 4 bases, with 10 bases remaining between them. CDR3 sequence reads: CASSVGPEGYGYTF. In DNA form, the CDR3 reads TGTGCCAGCAGCGTAGGGCCGGAAGGCTATGGCTACACCTTC.

The chain uses TRBV28 and TRBJ2-1; 7 bases map to TRBD2. The V gene end was trimmed by 7 bases and the J gene end by 10 bases; junction bases not matched to a gene: 13. Germline values: CDR1 MDHEN, CDR2 SYDVKM. CDR3 length: 14 amino acids. The CDR3 region is CASIEAGIGGEQFF. CDR3 nucleotides: TGTGCCAGCATTGAAGCGGGAATTGGGGGAGAGCAGTTCTTC. The full variable domain, its missing parts supplied by reference TRBV28 and TRBJ2-1, is DVKVTQSSRYLVKRTGEKVFLECVQDMDHENMFWYRQDPGLGLRLIYFSYDVKMKEKGDIPEGYSVSREKKERFSLILESASTNQTSMYLCASIEAGIGGEQFFGPGTRLTVL.

V and J are TRBV25-1 and TRBJ2-7; TRBD1 matches 7 bases. Germline CDR1 and CDR2: MGHDK and SYGVNS. The CDR3 runs 13 residues. V lost 4 bases to trimming and J lost 2 bases; unmatched junction nucleotides: 2. The CDR3 DNA reads TGTGCCAGCAGTGTGACAGGGACCTACGAGCAGTACTTC. This codes for CASSVTGTYEQYF.

In this sample, this clonotype turned up a few times. The genes are TRBV29-1 and TRBJ2-5; D remains unclear. The V and J ends lost 5 bases and 1 base respectively, with 23 bases between them. CDR3 size: 17 residues. Germline values: CDR1 SQVTM, CDR2 ANQGSEA. The CDR3 nucleotides are TGCAGCGTTTCCGGGTCCCCAAGCGACCCCGGCCAAGAGACCCAGTACTTC. It codes for CSVSGSPSDPGQETQYF.

The chain employs TRBV28 and TRBJ1-1; tentative D call: TRBD1 (5 bases). The germline V gene has CDR1 MDHEN and CDR2 SYDVKM. This CDR3 has 13 residues. V lost 7 bases and J lost 1, with 10 bases in between. The CDR3 coding sequence is TGTGCCAGCATGTCCAGGGAGAACACTGAAGCTTTCTTT. This codes for CASMSRENTEAFF. The complete variable domain, with remaining parts taken from reference TRBV28 and TRBJ1-1, reads DVKVTQSSRYLVKRTGEKVFLECVQDMDHENMFWYRQDPGLGLRLIYFSYDVKMKEKGDIPEGYSVSREKKERFSLILESASTNQTSMYLCASMSRENTEAFFGQGTRLTVV.

The chain is built from TRBV7-9 and TRBJ2-5; no firm D call. This CDR3 spans 13 amino acids. Trimming took 4 bases from V and 2 from J, leaving 8 bases between them. Germline-derived CDR1 and CDR2 are SEHNR and FQNEAQ (reference sequence). CDR3 in DNA: TGTGCCAGCAGCTGGCAATTACAAGAGACCCAGTACTTC. It translates to CASSWQLQETQYF.

The gene calls are TRBV29-1 and TRBJ2-2; D may be TRBD1 or TRBD2 (5 bases each). V lost 6 bases and J lost 2, with 10 bases in between. The length of the CDR3 is 13 residues. Germline V gene data show CDR1 as SQVTM and CDR2 as ANQGSEA. The CDR3 spells CSVGTANTGELFF. The CDR3 nucleotides read TGCAGCGTGGGGACGGCAAACACCGGGGAGCTGTTTTTT.

This clonotype was detected only a few times. This chain uses TRBV5-4 with TRBJ1-2; D not resolved. The V end was cut by 4 bases, the J end by 2 bases, with 15 bases between. The CDR3 consists of 15 residues. Germline CDR1 reads SGHNT; CDR2 reads YYREEE (reference sequence). This CDR3 is CASSGQDAENYGYTF. CDR3 nucleotides: TGTGCCAGCAGCGGCCAGGACGCGGAGAACTATGGCTACACCTTC.

The rearrangement links TRBV5-1 to TRBJ1-2; 7 bases line up with TRBD1. There are 15 residues in the CDR3. Trimming at V came to 2 bases and at J to 2 bases, leaving 6 bases not matched to a gene. CDR1 and CDR2 from the germline V gene are SGHRS and YFSETQ. The CDR3 bases are TGCGCCAGCAGCTTCGGGACAGAGAACAACTATGGCTACACCTTC. Protein product: CASSFGTENNYGYTF.

The chain uses TRBV7-9 and TRBJ1-1; D is uncertain. V gave up 2 bases and J gave up 4 bases, with 11 bases separating them. Germline-derived CDR1 and CDR2 are SEHNR and FQNEAQ (reference sequence). The CDR3 length is 14 residues. The CDR3 reads CASSLSGIGTEAFF. The CDR3 DNA follows: TGTGCCAGCAGCTTATCTGGGATAGGCACTGAAGCTTTCTTT.

This clonotype was seen a handful of times. V usage is TRBV20-1 and J usage is TRBJ1-2; the D is unclear. The germline V and J ends were trimmed by 7 bases and 4 bases, with 10 bases remaining between them. Germline CDR1 is DFQATT and CDR2 is SNEGSKA (reference sequence). CDR3 length: 11 residues. The CDR3 reads CSVPEIYGYTF. CDR3 in DNA: TGCAGTGTCCCAGAAATCTATGGCTACACCTTC.

The chain employs TRBV7-2 and TRBJ2-3, with 10 positions matching TRBD1. This CDR3 region has 17 residues. Germline V gene sequence: CDR1 SGHTA, CDR2 FQGNSA. The V gene end was trimmed by 5 bases and the J gene end by 3 bases; junction bases not matched to a gene: 11. In nucleotides, the CDR3 is TGTGCCAGCAGCCTCACGACCGGGACAGGGGAAACAGATACGCAGTATTTT. This gives the protein CASSLTTGTGETDTQYF.

The V call is TRBV12-3 or TRBV12-4, the J call TRBJ1-4; D unresolved. The length of the CDR3 is 14 residues. Trimming stripped 3 bases from V and 4 bases from J, with 9 bases between. CDR3 coding DNA: TGTGCCAGCAGTTTGAGAAGGGATAATGAAAAACTGTTTTTT. Translating it yields CASSLRRDNEKLFF.

This chain connects TRBV27 to TRBJ2-1, with TRBD2 as a possible D gene (5 bases). The CDR3 spans 14 residues. V was cut by 6 bases and J by 7 bases, with 16 bases left in between. Per germline, CDR1 MNHEY and CDR2 SMNVEV (reference sequence). This CDR3 is CASSWLARGNEQFF. The CDR3 coding sequence is TGTGCCAGCAGCTGGCTGGCCCGAGGGAATGAGCAGTTCTTC.

This clonotype came up a few times. This chain connects TRBV5-5 to TRBJ2-1, with D unclear. CDR1 and CDR2 (germline): SGHKS, YYEKEE (reference sequence). Deletions cut 1 base from V and 5 bases from J, with 19 bases between. This CDR3 region has 17 residues. DNA of the CDR3: TGTGCCAGCAGCTTGATAAGTGGGTTCGTAAAAGACAATGAGCAGTTCTTC. Its translation is CASSLISGFVKDNEQFF.

This clonotype has more than one count but fewer than ten. The DNA for the CDR3 is TGCGCCAGCAGCTTATTCGGAGGGACTGCAACTAATGAAAAACTGTTTTTT. Amino acid sequence: CASSLFGGTATNEKLFF. V and J are TRBV5-1 and TRBJ1-4; D possibly corresponds to TRBD1 (5 bases). With 2 bases removed from V and 0 bases from J, the gap between germline ends came to 14 bases. Germline V gene data show CDR1 as SGHRS and CDR2 as YFSETQ. The CDR3 has 17 amino acids.

This rearrangement joins TRBV7-9 to TRBJ2-5; 8 positions match TRBD2. This CDR3 contains 14 residues. Germline CDR1 SEHNR, CDR2 FQNEAQ (reference sequence). V trimming: 3 bases; J trimming: 4 bases; junction bases outside the gene matches: 4. CDR3 protein: CASSFHLAGETQYF. In nucleotides, the CDR3 is TGTGCCAGCAGCTTTCATCTAGCGGGAGAGACCCAGTACTTC.

This clonotype was recorded only once. The CDR3 DNA reads TGTGCCAGCACTCCACTCGGGACTTACGAGAACTATGGCTACACCTTC. It is translated as CASTPLGTYENYGYTF. The chain uses TRBV12-3 or TRBV12-4 and TRBJ1-2; the D gene is possibly TRBD1 (5 bases). V was trimmed by 7 bases and J by 2 bases, leaving 20 bases between them. The CDR3 is 16 residues long.

The V call is TRBV20-1, the J call TRBJ2-7, with 7 bases that match TRBD2. CDR3 length equals 13 residues. V shed 0 bases and J 6 bases; nucleotides not matched to a gene: 5. CDR1 DFQATT and CDR2 SNEGSKA come from the germline V gene (reference sequence). CDR3 nucleotide sequence: TGCAGTGCTAGAGACCGGGAGGTCATCGAGCAGTACTTC. This codes for CSARDREVIEQYF.

This clonotype turned up a few times. The chain has TRBV19 and TRBJ2-1; D might be TRBD2 (5 bases). Germline values: CDR1 LNHDA, CDR2 SQIVND (reference sequence). Deletions cut 5 bases from V and 5 bases from J, with 7 bases between. This CDR3 region has 12 residues. The CDR3, as DNA: TGTGCCAGTAGTCCGGAGGACAATGAGCAGTTCTTC. Its translation: CASSPEDNEQFF.

The chain couples TRBV30 to TRBJ2-3; 15 bases line up with TRBD2. Germline CDR1 GTSNPN, CDR2 SVGIG (reference sequence). Unmatched junction bases numbered 2, after V lost 5 bases and J lost 5 bases. The CDR3 contains 14 residues. Written as DNA, the CDR3 is TGTGCCTGGGGGGGACTAGCGGGAGGAGATACGCAGTATTTT. It translates to CAWGGLAGGDTQYF.